These T cell receptor beta chains were read from a single sample in a study of tumor and adjacent non-tumor tissue in lung cancer. TCRdb analysed the multiplex PCR reads with MiXCR anew, one entry per CDR3 protein. Seen here are roughly 43,000 distinct CDR3 sequences, 60% observed once, and the top ten hold 35% to 50%. Sequenced input: distant non-tumor lung tissue. All receptors derive from a man in his fifties with non-small cell lung cancer. The CDR3 runs from the conserved cysteine through the conserved F or W. Fields, in order: CDR3 protein, V gene, CDR3 length, clone size, J gene. Not all rows give a size; the values are once, few, many and, for expanded clones, a class.

CDR3aa: CACSGDGTGHTGELFF
v_gene: TRBV6-1
len: 16
abundance: few
j_gene: TRBJ2-2

CDR3aa: CAGSPWTGDESFF
v_gene: TRBV11-1
len: 13
abundance: NA
j_gene: TRBJ1-1

CDR3aa: CSARDQVQSNQPQHF
v_gene: TRBV20-1
len: 15
abundance: NA
j_gene: TRBJ1-5

CDR3aa: CASTPRGQGYTF
v_gene: TRBV6-6
len: 12
abundance: many
j_gene: TRBJ1-2

CDR3aa: CATGLAGYEQFF
v_gene: TRBV10-1
len: 12
abundance: NA
j_gene: TRBJ2-1

CDR3aa: CASTNMGVGANVLTF
v_gene: TRBV12-3/TRBV12-4
len: 15
abundance: NA
j_gene: TRBJ2-6

CDR3aa: CASRWDFMMASF
v_gene: TRBV12-3/TRBV12-4
len: 12
abundance: NA
j_gene: TRBJ1-1

CDR3aa: CASRRYSGETYEQYF
v_gene: TRBV28
len: 15
abundance: NA
j_gene: TRBJ2-7

CDR3aa: CASSQVVGQGIYEQYF
v_gene: TRBV4-1
len: 16
abundance: many
j_gene: TRBJ2-7

CDR3aa: CSVVPWDSQETQYF
v_gene: TRBV29-1
len: 14
abundance: NA
j_gene: TRBJ2-5

CDR3aa: CASRPDRGPYNEQFF
v_gene: TRBV28
len: 15
abundance: few
j_gene: TRBJ2-1

CDR3aa: CVSSLSGQNYEQYF
v_gene: TRBV28
len: 14
abundance: once
j_gene: TRBJ2-7

CDR3aa: CASSIGLTGVVDTGELFF
v_gene: TRBV19
len: 18
abundance: NA
j_gene: TRBJ2-2

CDR3aa: CASSYSTSGNPDTQYF
v_gene: TRBV6-2/TRBV6-3
len: 16
abundance: many
j_gene: TRBJ2-3

CDR3aa: CASSYSVGTGTGDYEQYF
v_gene: TRBV6-5
len: 18
abundance: NA
j_gene: TRBJ2-7

CDR3aa: CSFGQLNTEGFF
v_gene: TRBV29-1
len: 12
abundance: NA
j_gene: TRBJ1-1

CDR3aa: CSTTSSTDTQYF
v_gene: TRBV29-1
len: 12
abundance: NA
j_gene: TRBJ2-3

CDR3aa: CASSLANSFNQPQYF
v_gene: TRBV12-3/TRBV12-4
len: 15
abundance: NA
j_gene: NA

CDR3aa: CACSPTPQATTTDTQYF
v_gene: TRBV30
len: 17
abundance: NA
j_gene: TRBJ2-3

CDR3aa: CASSLESGGVYEQYF
v_gene: TRBV7-9
len: 15
abundance: few
j_gene: TRBJ2-7

CDR3aa: CTSSWTGEGNQPQHF
v_gene: TRBV5-1
len: 15
abundance: NA
j_gene: TRBJ1-5

CDR3aa: CASSSQETQYF
v_gene: TRBV7-9
len: 11
abundance: medium-sized
j_gene: TRBJ2-5

CDR3aa: CTSSYSGGGGYGCTF
v_gene: TRBV6-5
len: 15
abundance: NA
j_gene: TRBJ1-2

CDR3aa: CANSLLIPPWGAGELFF
v_gene: TRBV6-5
len: 17
abundance: NA
j_gene: TRBJ2-2

CDR3aa: CASSPRSCVQYF
v_gene: TRBV6-1
len: 12
abundance: NA
j_gene: TRBJ2-7

CDR3aa: CASSKQGYEQYF
v_gene: TRBV2
len: 12
abundance: once
j_gene: TRBJ2-7

CDR3aa: CASSSLATQETQYF
v_gene: TRBV12-3/TRBV12-4
len: 14
abundance: many
j_gene: TRBJ2-5

CDR3aa: CATSEGAGGNYNEQFF
v_gene: TRBV24-1
len: 16
abundance: NA
j_gene: TRBJ2-1

CDR3aa: CVSSPTSGSYNEQFF
v_gene: TRBV11-1
len: 15
abundance: once
j_gene: TRBJ2-1

CDR3aa: CASSEGQGNSPLHF
v_gene: TRBV2
len: 14
abundance: few
j_gene: TRBJ1-6

CDR3aa: CASSLGIGGAEAFF
v_gene: TRBV5-1
len: 14
abundance: NA
j_gene: TRBJ1-1

CDR3aa: CASSDRYSYEQYF
v_gene: TRBV6-1
len: 13
abundance: many
j_gene: TRBJ2-7

CDR3aa: CASSPSSNQPQHF
v_gene: TRBV12-3/TRBV12-4
len: 13
abundance: many
j_gene: TRBJ1-5

CDR3aa: CVTNGDYGYTF
v_gene: TRBV7-2
len: 11
abundance: NA
j_gene: TRBJ1-2

CDR3aa: CASSPPGLGEQYF
v_gene: TRBV18
len: 13
abundance: NA
j_gene: TRBJ2-7

CDR3aa: CVSSLGAAINSPLHF
v_gene: TRBV4-1
len: 15
abundance: NA
j_gene: TRBJ1-6

CDR3aa: CASSLGGGAEGTHYF
v_gene: TRBV13
len: 15
abundance: NA
j_gene: TRBJ2-3

CDR3aa: CTNSQEGVRHF
v_gene: TRBV4-1
len: 11
abundance: NA
j_gene: TRBJ2-5

CDR3aa: CASGQVSYEQYF
v_gene: TRBV6-1
len: 12
abundance: NA
j_gene: TRBJ2-7

CDR3aa: CASSHSLRDIGYNGQFF
v_gene: TRBV4-2
len: 17
abundance: NA
j_gene: TRBJ2-1

CDR3aa: CASSSLRGLPGELFF
v_gene: TRBV11-2
len: 15
abundance: NA
j_gene: TRBJ2-2

CDR3aa: CSVVGGASDTQYF
v_gene: TRBV29-1
len: 13
abundance: NA
j_gene: TRBJ2-3

CDR3aa: CANSNSNAEAFF
v_gene: TRBV6-6
len: 12
abundance: NA
j_gene: TRBJ1-1

CDR3aa: CAISITGLQETQYF
v_gene: TRBV5-6
len: 14
abundance: NA
j_gene: TRBJ2-5

CDR3aa: CASSLKMVDQPQHF
v_gene: TRBV5-5
len: 14
abundance: many
j_gene: TRBJ1-5

CDR3aa: CASGCSGAAPIYGYTF
v_gene: TRBV6-5
len: 16
abundance: NA
j_gene: TRBJ1-2

CDR3aa: CAISQEREKPFF
v_gene: TRBV11-2
len: 12
abundance: NA
j_gene: TRBJ2-1

CDR3aa: CASSLSSAAEVRCTDMQYF
v_gene: TRBV11-2
len: 19
abundance: NA
j_gene: TRBJ2-3

CDR3aa: CAISESTASGRAWEQFF
v_gene: TRBV10-3
len: 17
abundance: NA
j_gene: TRBJ2-1

CDR3aa: CASRPQGLSSCEQYF
v_gene: TRBV28
len: 15
abundance: few
j_gene: TRBJ2-7

CDR3aa: CASSFGGAPDTQYF
v_gene: TRBV12-3/TRBV12-4
len: 14
abundance: few
j_gene: TRBJ2-3

CDR3aa: CGSSPFRREKGSDEQFF
v_gene: TRBV4-2
len: 17
abundance: NA
j_gene: TRBJ2-1

CDR3aa: CTSSTLGNVDDMQYF
v_gene: TRBV11-2
len: 15
abundance: NA
j_gene: TRBJ2-3